The 25 T cell receptor beta chains below were found in one sample sequenced in a study of response to subunit inactivated influenza vaccine (dated 2018 in TCRdb). The library was obtained by RT-PCR. TCRdb names Illumina HiSeq 2500 as the instrument used. The raw public data were reprocessed by TCRdb itself: fastp quality trimming at Q25, MiXCR clonotype calling, in-frame beta chains only. Each record represents a unique CDR3 protein, reported with the most common genes and DNA among its rows. The sample includes 500,000 to 600,000 distinct CDR3 sequences, with less than 10% observed a single time. The top ten clones comprise over 10% of the sample. Specimen: PBMCs from blood, collected less than 30 months after vaccination. Source of these receptors: a man aged 45 to 75 who received an inactivated influenza vaccine. Donor details come from another sample of the same person, matched by shared clones.

This clonotype has a handful of counts. The rearrangement joins TRBV7-9 to TRBJ2-1, with 9 bases aligning to TRBD1. This CDR3 is built from 15 residues. V lost 8 bases to trimming and J lost 4 bases; unmatched junction nucleotides: 9. Germline lookup yields CDR1 SEHNR and CDR2 FQNEAQ (reference sequence). The CDR3 sequence: CASPRPGTGYNEQFF. In DNA form, the CDR3 reads TGTGCCAGCCCCCGTCCGGGGACAGGGTACAATGAGCAGTTCTTC.

This clonotype was counted ten times or more. The rearrangement joins TRBV7-9 to TRBJ2-6; D is uncertain. Germline lookup yields CDR1 SEHNR and CDR2 FQNEAQ (reference sequence). The CDR3 is 14 residues long. V was shortened by 1 base and J by 3 bases, with 4 bases between the two germline ends. CDR3 nucleotides: TGTGCCAGCAGCTTAGGGGTTGGGGCCAACGTCCTGACTTTC. Translation: CASSLGVGANVLTF.

This clonotype occurred a few times. CDR3 sequence: CASSLDRGRGNTIYF. CDR3 nucleotide sequence: TGCGCCAGCAGCTTGGACAGGGGAAGAGGAAACACCATATATTTT. V gene TRBV5-1 combines with J gene TRBJ1-3, with 7 bases that match TRBD1. The CDR3 spans 15 residues. The germline gives CDR1 SGHRS, CDR2 YFSETQ. With 0 bases clipped from V and 4 bases from J, the junction kept 4 bases outside the gene matches.

This clonotype has only a few counts. V usage is TRBV25-1 and J usage is TRBJ2-2; D is possibly TRBD1 or TRBD2 (5 bases each). V was shortened by 2 bases and J by 8 bases, with 6 bases between the two germline ends. This CDR3 has 12 residues. Germline V lookup: CDR1 MGHDK, CDR2 SYGVNS. The CDR3 DNA is TGTGCCAGCAGTGAAGAGGGGGGGGAGCTGTTTTTT. It codes for CASSEEGGELFF.

This chain uses TRBV25-1 with TRBJ2-7; D is unresolved. This CDR3 has 13 amino acids. Trimming shortened V by 6 bases and J by 3 bases, and 12 bases separated the two germline ends. The germline CDR1 and CDR2 sequences are MGHDK and SYGVNS. CDR3 sequence reads: CASSHSSNYEQYF. The CDR3 DNA sequence: TGTGCCAGCAGCCATTCCTCAAACTACGAGCAGTACTTC.

This clonotype showed up just a few times. The rearrangement joins TRBV5-4 to TRBJ1-2; 8 bases are a match to TRBD1. The length of the CDR3 is 17 residues. Germline values: CDR1 SGHNT, CDR2 YYREEE (reference sequence). J gave up 4 bases and V 1 base, and 12 bases lay outside the gene matches. CDR3 in DNA: TGTGCCAGCAGCTTGAATGTGGGACAGGCGACTTCCTATGGCTACACCTTC. It yields the protein CASSLNVGQATSYGYTF.

This clonotype was seen repeatedly, ten times or more. This rearrangement joins TRBV5-5 to TRBJ1-6; D gene uncertain. The CDR3 is 16 residues long. The germline V gene has CDR1 SGHKS and CDR2 YYEKEE (reference sequence). Trimming pared 4 bases from V and 0 bases from J, leaving 11 bases between. The chain's CDR3 is CASSDTRSSYNSPLHF. CDR3 nucleotides: TGTGCCAGCAGCGACACCAGGAGCTCCTATAATTCACCCCTCCACTTT.

The V gene is TRBV7-9, the J gene TRBJ2-3, with D possibly called TRBD1 or TRBD2 (5 bases each). The CDR3 runs to 15 residues. Germline CDR1 reads SEHNR; CDR2 reads FQNEAQ (reference sequence). V was clipped by 2 bases and J by 6 bases, with 15 bases between them. The CDR3 here is CASSLRRGVSDTQYF. For the CDR3, the DNA is TGTGCCAGCAGCTTAAGGCGAGGGGTCAGCGATACGCAGTATTTT.

The table lists this clonotype with many counts. CDR3 in DNA: TGTGCCAGCGGGAGACAGGGGGCCTACAATGAGCAGTTCTTC. The encoded protein is CASGRQGAYNEQFF. The V call is TRBV7-8, the J call TRBJ2-1, with 9 bases that match TRBD1. Germline assignment: CDR1 SGHVS and CDR2 FQNEAQ. V gave up 8 bases and J gave up 2 bases; unmatched junction bases: 4. This CDR3 comprises 14 residues.

This clonotype was counted a few times. The rearrangement links TRBV5-6 to TRBJ2-2; D is unresolved. This CDR3 spans 15 amino acids. Germline loops: CDR1 SGHDT, CDR2 YYEEEE. With 1 base removed from V and 7 bases from J, the gap between germline ends came to 14 bases. CDR3: CASSLRNLLVGELFF. CDR3 bases: TGTGCCAGCAGCTTGAGAAACCTCCTCGTCGGGGAGCTGTTTTTT.

This clonotype came up many times. The chain joins TRBV20-1 to TRBJ2-1; D ambiguous. The germline gives CDR1 DFQATT, CDR2 SNEGSKA (reference sequence). The CDR3 spans 11 residues. The CDR3 nucleotides read TGCACTGGATTTGGGAAGAATGAGCAGTTCTTC. Its translation is CTGFGKNEQFF.

This clonotype was seen only a few times. The genes are TRBV6-2 or TRBV6-3 and TRBJ2-4, with D hard to call. The CDR3 covers 16 residues. Germline V CDR1 and CDR2: MNHEY, SVGEGT. Deletions cut 7 bases from V and 0 bases from J, with 16 bases between. The CDR3 DNA reads TGTGCCAGCATCTCCAGGACCGAATTAGCCAAAAACATTCAGTACTTC. It encodes CASISRTELAKNIQYF.

This clonotype was observed many times. In DNA, the CDR3 is TGTGCCAGCAGTGCCTACGACAGGGCGCTCCCTGAAGCTTTCTTT. It specifies CASSAYDRALPEAFF. J is TRBJ1-1 and V is TRBV12-3 or TRBV12-4; 7 nucleotides align to TRBD1. V shed 5 bases and J 6 bases; nucleotides not matched to a gene: 12. This CDR3 spans 15 amino acids.

There are many counts of this clonotype. The chain joins TRBV5-4 to TRBJ1-1; no definite D call. V dropped 4 bases and J dropped 3 bases, with 13 bases sitting between them. This CDR3 has 14 amino acids. Germline V lookup: CDR1 SGHNT, CDR2 YYREEE (reference sequence). The CDR3: CASSPDFPYTEAFF. Here the CDR3 DNA reads TGTGCCAGCAGCCCGGACTTCCCCTACACTGAAGCTTTCTTT.

The rearrangement links TRBV11-2 to TRBJ2-1; no firm D call. CDR1 SGHAT and CDR2 FQNNGV come from the germline V gene. This CDR3 region has 14 residues. Between the trimmed V and J ends, which lost 4 bases and 6 bases, there was a span of 13 bases. CDR3 residues: CASSSLDGRNEQFF. DNA for the CDR3: TGTGCCAGCAGCTCCCTAGACGGACGCAATGAGCAGTTCTTC.

This clonotype turned up a few times. The chain has TRBV12-3 or TRBV12-4 and TRBJ1-6, with D uncertain. This CDR3 contains 13 residues. V was shortened by 7 bases and J by 5 bases, with 9 bases between the two germline ends. The CDR3 here is CASTSSNNSPLHF. The CDR3, as DNA: TGTGCCAGCACCTCATCAAATAATTCACCCCTCCACTTT.

Many counts were recorded for this clonotype. V usage is TRBV20-1 and J usage is TRBJ2-1; 8 bases are shared with TRBD2. The V segment lost 0 bases and the J segment 0 bases; nucleotides outside the gene matches: 7. The germline V gene encodes CDR1 DFQATT and CDR2 SNEGSKA (reference sequence). CDR3 size: 17 residues. In DNA form, the CDR3 reads TGCAGTGCTAGAGATAGCACAGCGGGGGTCTCCTACAATGAGCAGTTCTTC. Translating gives CSARDSTAGVSYNEQFF.

This sequence joins TRBV5-5 and TRBJ2-5, with D maybe TRBD2 (5 bases). This CDR3 spans 15 amino acids. Germline V CDR1 and CDR2: SGHKS, YYEKEE (reference sequence). Trimming removed 5 bases from V and 0 bases from J, with 14 bases in between. The CDR3 DNA sequence: TGTGCCAGCAGTCGTGGACTGTTAAACCAAGAGACCCAGTACTTC. Residues: CASSRGLLNQETQYF.

This clonotype occurred many times. J is TRBJ2-1 and V is TRBV11-3, with 9 bases identical to TRBD1. The CDR3 has 15 amino acids. The germline gives CDR1 SGHNT, CDR2 YENEEA. The J segment lost 10 bases and the V segment lost 5 bases, leaving 12 bases of the junction unmatched. The CDR3 loop is CASSKGGTGLFEQFF. The CDR3, as DNA: TGTGCCAGCAGCAAAGGCGGGACAGGGCTATTCGAGCAGTTCTTC.

This clonotype was counted between two and nine times. CDR3 in amino acids: CASSLRVRHTEAFF. The DNA of the CDR3 is TGTGCCAGCAGTTTACGGGTGCGGCACACTGAAGCTTTCTTT. This rearrangement joins TRBV28 to TRBJ1-1; no definite D call. Germline V gene lookup returns CDR1 MDHEN and CDR2 SYDVKM. The V end was cut by 2 bases, the J end by 3 bases, with 10 bases between. The CDR3 loop spans 14 amino acids.

This clonotype was found many times. The genes are TRBV20-1 and TRBJ1-4, with D hard to call. Trimming took off 0 bases at V and 3 bases at J, with 8 bases between the two ends. The CDR3 totals 14 residues. Germline V gene data show CDR1 as DFQATT and CDR2 as SNEGSKA (reference sequence). The CDR3 here is CSARDLPANEKLFF. As DNA, the CDR3 is TGCAGTGCTAGAGATCTTCCAGCTAATGAAAAACTGTTTTTT.

This clonotype was counted a few times. The genes are TRBV20-1 and TRBJ1-2; D may be TRBD1 (5 bases). Germline V gene lookup returns CDR1 DFQATT and CDR2 SNEGSKA (reference sequence). V lost 0 bases and J 7 bases, leaving 12 bases between the germline ends. The CDR3 is 13 residues long. As DNA, the CDR3 is TGCAGTGCTAGAGATCCAGGGTCGGTTGGCTACACCTTC. Amino acids: CSARDPGSVGYTF.

This clonotype has just a few counts. This chain joins TRBV5-1 and TRBJ2-5, with 9 nucleotides matching TRBD1. J was trimmed by 1 base and V by 1 base; bases with no gene match: 5. In germline, CDR1 is SGHRS, CDR2 YFSETQ. The CDR3 extends over 16 amino acids. The CDR3 here is CASSLRDRVLQETQYF. CDR3 DNA sequence: TGCGCCAGCAGCTTGAGGGACAGGGTTCTCCAAGAGACCCAGTACTTC.

This clonotype has more than one count but fewer than ten. The chain combines TRBV20-1 with TRBJ2-5, with 8 bases identical to TRBD2. Germline V CDR1 and CDR2: DFQATT, SNEGSKA (reference sequence). There are 18 residues in the CDR3. The CDR3 DNA sequence: TGCATCAAACCCCCTACTAGCGGACTCCACGGCGTCCAAGAGACCCAGTACTTC. Protein: CIKPPTSGLHGVQETQYF.

The sample holds a few counts of this clonotype. The chain employs TRBV28 and TRBJ1-2; 7 bases match TRBD1. CDR1 is MDHEN and CDR2 is SYDVKM in the germline V gene. The CDR3 is made up of 16 amino acids. Germline trimming cut 5 bases from V and 4 bases from J; bases unmatched to any gene: 13. CDR3 nucleotide sequence: TGTGCCAGCAGTCCGGGACAGCCGTCAGCCATCTATGGCTACACCTTC. Residues: CASSPGQPSAIYGYTF.